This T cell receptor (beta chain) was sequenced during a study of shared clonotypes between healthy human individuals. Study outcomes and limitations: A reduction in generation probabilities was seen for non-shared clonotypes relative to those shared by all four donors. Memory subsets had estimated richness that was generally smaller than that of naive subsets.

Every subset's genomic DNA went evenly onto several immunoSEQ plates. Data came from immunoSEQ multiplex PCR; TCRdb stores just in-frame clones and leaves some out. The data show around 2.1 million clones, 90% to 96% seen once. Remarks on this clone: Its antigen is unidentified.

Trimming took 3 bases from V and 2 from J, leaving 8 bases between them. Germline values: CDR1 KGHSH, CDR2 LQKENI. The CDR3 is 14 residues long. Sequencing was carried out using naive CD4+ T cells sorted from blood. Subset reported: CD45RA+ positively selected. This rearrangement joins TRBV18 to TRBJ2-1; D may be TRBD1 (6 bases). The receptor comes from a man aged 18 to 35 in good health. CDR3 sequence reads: CASSPGDTYNEQFF. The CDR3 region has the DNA TGTGCCAGCTCACCGGGGGACACCTACAATGAGCAGTTCTTC.